The rows below give T cell receptor beta chains drawn from one sample of a study of blood T cell repertoires in COVID-19. TCRdb's table, derived via immunoSEQ multiplex PCR, lists solely in-frame clones and lacks some. The repertoire holds about 350,000 clones, with around nine tenths as singletons. The material sequenced was peripheral blood. Every receptor here comes from a woman in her seventies with COVID-19, enrolled during active disease. CDR3s include the opening cysteine and the closing phenylalanine or tryptophan. The order of the fields is CDR3 DNA, CDR3 protein, clone size, D gene, V gene, J gene. A D gene is named only where the DNA matches it firmly. Clone size is given for some rows only: seen once, a few or many times, or a class if the clone is expanded.

TGTGCCAGCAGCGTAAGGGAGGGCACCGGGGAGCTGTTTTTT	CASSVREGTGELFF	-	TRBD2	TRBV9	TRBJ2-2
TGTGCCAGCTCACCACCCCCTCACAGCGGGGGAGAGACCCAGTACTTC	CASSPPPHSGGETQYF	-	TRBD2	TRBV18	TRBJ2-5
TGTGCCAGCAGCCAAGATTCTCTTCAGCCCCAGCATTTT	CASSQDSLQPQHF	-	-	TRBV14	TRBJ1-5
TGTGCCAGCAGGGCCTACGACAGGGAGGAGACTGAAGCTTTCTTT	CASRAYDREETEAFF	few	TRBD1	TRBV6-6	TRBJ1-1
TGTGCCAGCTCGAACGGGGAGAACTATGGCTACACCTTC	CASSNGENYGYTF	-	-	TRBV6-6	TRBJ1-2
TGTGCCAGCAGCTTGGCGGGGAACACTGAAGCTTTCTTT	CASSLAGNTEAFF	-	-	TRBV7-9	TRBJ1-1
TGTGCCAGCAGCCTTCCGGGACAGGCTTTTGCTTTCTTT	CASSLPGQAFAFF	-	TRBD1	TRBV7-9	TRBJ1-1
TGTGCCAGCAGTGAAGAACAGGAAAGGACAAAACTGTTTTTT	CASSEEQERTKLFF	few	-	TRBV2	TRBJ1-4
TGTGCCAGCAGCTCTACAGGGGACTATGGCTACACCTTC	CASSSTGDYGYTF	-	TRBD1	TRBV13	TRBJ1-2
TGTGCCAGCAGCGTAAATGGGGCAGGTTACACTGAAGCTTTCTTT	CASSVNGAGYTEAFF	-	-	TRBV9	TRBJ1-1
TGCGCCAGCAGCCAAGACCGCGGGGGAAACACCATATATTTT	CASSQDRGGNTIYF	-	-	TRBV4-3	TRBJ1-3
TGTGCCAGCAGCTTTGGAGCCGGGGAGCTGTTTTTT	CASSFGAGELFF	-	-	TRBV11-2	TRBJ2-2
TGTGCCTGGAGTATTGCGGGGGGTGGAGAGACCCAGTACTTC	CAWSIAGGGETQYF	-	TRBD2	TRBV30	TRBJ2-5
TGTGCCAGCCAGGGACAGCCGAACACTGAAGCTTTCTTT	CASQGQPNTEAFF	few	TRBD1	TRBV6-5	TRBJ1-1
TGTGCCAGCAGCGCACAGGGAAATTCCTACGAGCAGTACTTC	CASSAQGNSYEQYF	few	-	TRBV9	TRBJ2-7
TGTGCCAGCAGCGTAGCTAGCGGGGGGGGCGATGAGCAGTTCTTC	CASSVASGGGDEQFF	-	TRBD2	TRBV9	TRBJ2-1